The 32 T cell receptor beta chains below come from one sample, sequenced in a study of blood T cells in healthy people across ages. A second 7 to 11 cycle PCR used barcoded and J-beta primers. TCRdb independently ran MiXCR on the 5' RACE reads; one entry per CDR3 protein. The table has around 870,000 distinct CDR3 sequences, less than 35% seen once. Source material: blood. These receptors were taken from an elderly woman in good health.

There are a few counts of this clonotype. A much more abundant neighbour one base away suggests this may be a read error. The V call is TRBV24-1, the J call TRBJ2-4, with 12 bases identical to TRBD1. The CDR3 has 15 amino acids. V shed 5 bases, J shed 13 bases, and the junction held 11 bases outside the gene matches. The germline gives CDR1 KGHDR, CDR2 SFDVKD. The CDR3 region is CATSARDRGQDEQYF. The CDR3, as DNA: TGTGCCACCAGTGCCCGGGACAGGGGGCAGGATGAGCAGTACTTC.

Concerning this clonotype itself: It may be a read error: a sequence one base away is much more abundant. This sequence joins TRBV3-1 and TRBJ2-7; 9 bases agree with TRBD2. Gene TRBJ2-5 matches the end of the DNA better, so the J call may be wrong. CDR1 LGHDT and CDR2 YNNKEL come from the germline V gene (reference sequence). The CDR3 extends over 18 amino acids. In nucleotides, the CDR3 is TGTGCCAGCGGCCACATGAATAGTCTAGCGGGGTCCCGGGGGACCCAGTACTTC. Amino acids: CASGHMNSLAGSRGTQYF.

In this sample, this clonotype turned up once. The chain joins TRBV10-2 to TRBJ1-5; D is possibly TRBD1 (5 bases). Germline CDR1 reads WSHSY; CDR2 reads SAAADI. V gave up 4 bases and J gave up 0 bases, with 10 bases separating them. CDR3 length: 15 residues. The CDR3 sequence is CASSADSFSNQPQHF. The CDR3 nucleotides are TGCGCCAGCAGTGCCGACAGCTTTAGCAATCAGCCCCAGCATTTT.

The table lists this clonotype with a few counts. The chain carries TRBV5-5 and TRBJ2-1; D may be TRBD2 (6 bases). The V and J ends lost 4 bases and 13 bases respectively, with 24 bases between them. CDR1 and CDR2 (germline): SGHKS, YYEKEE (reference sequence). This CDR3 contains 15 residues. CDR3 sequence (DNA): TGTGCCAGCAGCCCCCAGCAGTCAGGAGGGAAGACCCAGTTCTTC. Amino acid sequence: CASSPQQSGGKTQFF. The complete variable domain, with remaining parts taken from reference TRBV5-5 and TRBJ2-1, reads DAGVTQSPTHLIKTRGQQVTLRCSPISGHKSVSWYQQVLGQGPQFIFQYYEKEERGRGNFPDRFSARQFPNYSSELNVNALLLGDSALYLCASSPQQSGGKTQFFGPGTRLTVL.

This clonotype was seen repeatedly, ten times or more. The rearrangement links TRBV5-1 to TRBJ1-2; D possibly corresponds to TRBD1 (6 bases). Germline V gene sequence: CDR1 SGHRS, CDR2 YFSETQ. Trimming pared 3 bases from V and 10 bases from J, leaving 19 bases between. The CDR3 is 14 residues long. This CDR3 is CASSSEGATGHYTF. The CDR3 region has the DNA TGCGCCAGCAGCTCGGAGGGCGCCACGGGACACTACACCTTC.

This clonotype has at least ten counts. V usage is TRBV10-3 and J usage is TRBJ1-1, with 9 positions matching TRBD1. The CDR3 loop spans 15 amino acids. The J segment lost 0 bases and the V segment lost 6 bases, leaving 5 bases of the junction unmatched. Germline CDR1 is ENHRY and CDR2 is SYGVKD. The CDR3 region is CAIRAGTGLNTEAFF. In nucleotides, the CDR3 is TGTGCCATCAGAGCCGGGACAGGGTTGAACACTGAAGCTTTCTTT.

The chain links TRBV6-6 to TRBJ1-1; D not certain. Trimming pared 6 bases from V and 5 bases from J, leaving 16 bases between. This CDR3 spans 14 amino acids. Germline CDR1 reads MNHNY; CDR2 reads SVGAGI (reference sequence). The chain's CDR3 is CASRIGNGRTEAFF. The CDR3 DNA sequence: TGTGCCAGCAGGATAGGAAATGGTCGGACTGAAGCTTTCTTT.

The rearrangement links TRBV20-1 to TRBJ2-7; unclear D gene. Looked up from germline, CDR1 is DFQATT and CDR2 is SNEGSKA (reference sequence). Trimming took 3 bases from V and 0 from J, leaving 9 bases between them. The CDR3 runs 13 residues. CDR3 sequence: CSASGGDSYEQYF. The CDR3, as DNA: TGCAGTGCTAGCGGCGGAGACTCCTACGAGCAGTACTTC.

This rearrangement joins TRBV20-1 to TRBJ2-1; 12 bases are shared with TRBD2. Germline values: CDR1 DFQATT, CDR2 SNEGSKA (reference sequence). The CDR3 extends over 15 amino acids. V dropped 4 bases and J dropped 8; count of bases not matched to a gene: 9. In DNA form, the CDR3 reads TGCAGTGCTAATTCCGGACTAGCGGGATCCGATGAGCAGTTCTTC. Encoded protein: CSANSGLAGSDEQFF.

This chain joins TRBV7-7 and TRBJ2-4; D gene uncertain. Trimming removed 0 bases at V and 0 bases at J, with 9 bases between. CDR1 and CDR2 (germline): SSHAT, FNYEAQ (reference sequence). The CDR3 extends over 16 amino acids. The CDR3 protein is CASSLANIIAKNIQYF. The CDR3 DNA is TGTGCCAGCAGCTTAGCTAACATCATAGCCAAAAACATTCAGTACTTC.

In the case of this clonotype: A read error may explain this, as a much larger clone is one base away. CDR3 in amino acids: CASSPSGGRGVNQFF. CDR3 sequence (DNA): TGTGCCAGCAGTCCCTCAGGGGGCAGGGGAGTGAACCAGTTCTTC. The rearrangement links TRBV12-3 or TRBV12-4 to TRBJ2-1, with 8 bases fitting TRBD1. This CDR3 spans 15 amino acids. The J segment lost 13 bases and the V segment lost 5 bases, leaving 16 bases of the junction unmatched.

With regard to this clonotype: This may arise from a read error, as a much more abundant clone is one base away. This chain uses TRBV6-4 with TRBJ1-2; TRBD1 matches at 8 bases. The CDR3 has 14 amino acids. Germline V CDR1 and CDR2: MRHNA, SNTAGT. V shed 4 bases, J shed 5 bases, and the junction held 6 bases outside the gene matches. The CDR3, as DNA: TGTGCCAGCAGTGGCTCAGGGGGCCGGTATGGCTACACCTTC. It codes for CASSGSGGRYGYTF.

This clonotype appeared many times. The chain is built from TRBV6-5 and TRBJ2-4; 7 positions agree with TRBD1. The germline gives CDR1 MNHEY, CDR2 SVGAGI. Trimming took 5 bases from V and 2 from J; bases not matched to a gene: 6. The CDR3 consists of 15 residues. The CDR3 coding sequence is TGTGCCAGCAGTCCACAGGGGTGGACCAAAAACATTCAGTACTTC. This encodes CASSPQGWTKNIQYF.

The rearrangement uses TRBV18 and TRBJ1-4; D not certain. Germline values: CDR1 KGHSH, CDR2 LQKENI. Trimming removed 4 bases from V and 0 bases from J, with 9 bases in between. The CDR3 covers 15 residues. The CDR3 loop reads CASSQGGTTNEKLFF. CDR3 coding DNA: TGTGCCAGCTCACAAGGCGGCACAACTAATGAAAAACTGTTTTTT.

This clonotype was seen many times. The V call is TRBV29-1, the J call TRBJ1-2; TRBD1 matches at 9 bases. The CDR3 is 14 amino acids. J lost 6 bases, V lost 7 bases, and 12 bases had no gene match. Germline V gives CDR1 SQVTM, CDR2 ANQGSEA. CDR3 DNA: TGCAGCGCCTTCGGGACAGGGTTGGCGGATGGCTACACCTTC. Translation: CSAFGTGLADGYTF.

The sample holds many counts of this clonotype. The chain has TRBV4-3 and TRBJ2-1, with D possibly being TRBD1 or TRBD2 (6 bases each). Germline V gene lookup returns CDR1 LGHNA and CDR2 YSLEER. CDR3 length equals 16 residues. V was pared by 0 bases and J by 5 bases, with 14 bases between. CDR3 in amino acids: CASSQDRGALHNEQFF. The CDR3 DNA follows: TGCGCCAGCAGCCAAGATAGGGGGGCTCTCCACAATGAGCAGTTCTTC.

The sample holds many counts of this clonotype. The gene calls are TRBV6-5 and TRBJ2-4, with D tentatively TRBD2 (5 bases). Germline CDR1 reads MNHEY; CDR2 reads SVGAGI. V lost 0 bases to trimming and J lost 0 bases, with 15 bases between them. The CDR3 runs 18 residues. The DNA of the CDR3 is TGTGCCAGCAGTTACTCATTTGAAGGGAGTTCAGCCAAAAACATTCAGTACTTC. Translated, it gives CASSYSFEGSSAKNIQYF.

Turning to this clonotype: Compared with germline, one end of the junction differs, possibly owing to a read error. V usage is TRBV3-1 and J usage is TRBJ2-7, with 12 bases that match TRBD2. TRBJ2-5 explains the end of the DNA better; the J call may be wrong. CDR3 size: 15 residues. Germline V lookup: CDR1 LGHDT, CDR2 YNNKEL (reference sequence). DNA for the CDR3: TGTGCCGGCAGCCAGCGGACTAGCGGGGCGGAGACCCAGTACTTC. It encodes CAGSQRTSGAETQYF.

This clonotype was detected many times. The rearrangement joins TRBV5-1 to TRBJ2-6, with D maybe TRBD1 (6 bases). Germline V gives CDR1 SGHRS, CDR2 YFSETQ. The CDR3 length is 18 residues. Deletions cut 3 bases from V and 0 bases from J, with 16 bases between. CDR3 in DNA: TGCGCCAGCAGCTCTACAGGGATTCCCCTCTCTGGGGCCAACGTCCTGACTTTC. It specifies CASSSTGIPLSGANVLTF. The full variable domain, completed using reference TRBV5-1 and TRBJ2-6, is KAGVTQTPRYLIKTRGQQVTLSCSPISGHRSVSWYQQTPGQGLQFLFEYFSETQRNKGNFPGRFSGRQFSNSRSEMNVSTLELGDSALYLCASSSTGIPLSGANVLTFGAGSRLTVL.

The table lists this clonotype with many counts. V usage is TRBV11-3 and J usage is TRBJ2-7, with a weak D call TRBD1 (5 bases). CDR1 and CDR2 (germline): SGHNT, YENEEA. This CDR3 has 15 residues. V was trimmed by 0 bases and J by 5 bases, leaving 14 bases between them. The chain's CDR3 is CASSLDGRKGNEQYF. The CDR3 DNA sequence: TGTGCCAGCAGCTTAGATGGCAGGAAGGGGAACGAGCAGTACTTC.

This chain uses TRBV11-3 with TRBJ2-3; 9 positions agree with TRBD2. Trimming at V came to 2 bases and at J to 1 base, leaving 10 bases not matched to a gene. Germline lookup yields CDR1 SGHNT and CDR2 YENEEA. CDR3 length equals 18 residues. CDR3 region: CASSLTGSGGGGTDTQYF. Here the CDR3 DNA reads TGTGCCAGCAGCTTAACCGGTAGCGGGGGCGGGGGCACAGATACGCAGTATTTT.

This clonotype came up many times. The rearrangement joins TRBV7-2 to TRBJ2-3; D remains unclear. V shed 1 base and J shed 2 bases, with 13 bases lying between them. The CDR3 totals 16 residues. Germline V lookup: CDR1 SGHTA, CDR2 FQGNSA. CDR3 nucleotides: TGTGCCAGCAGCTTAGGAGGCAGGCTGATCACAGATACGCAGTATTTT. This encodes CASSLGGRLITDTQYF. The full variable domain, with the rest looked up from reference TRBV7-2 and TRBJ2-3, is GAGVSQSPSNKVTEKGKDVELRCDPISGHTALYWYRQSLGQGLEFLIYFQGNSAPDKSGLPSDRFSAERTGGSVSTLTIQRTQQEDSAVYLCASSLGGRLITDTQYFGPGTRLTVL.

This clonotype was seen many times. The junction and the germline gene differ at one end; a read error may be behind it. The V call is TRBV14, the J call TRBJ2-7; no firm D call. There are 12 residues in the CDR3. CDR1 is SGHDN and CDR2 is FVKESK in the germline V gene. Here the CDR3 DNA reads TGCGCCAGCAGCCAAGATGGCTACGAGCAGTACTTC. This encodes CASSQDGYEQYF.

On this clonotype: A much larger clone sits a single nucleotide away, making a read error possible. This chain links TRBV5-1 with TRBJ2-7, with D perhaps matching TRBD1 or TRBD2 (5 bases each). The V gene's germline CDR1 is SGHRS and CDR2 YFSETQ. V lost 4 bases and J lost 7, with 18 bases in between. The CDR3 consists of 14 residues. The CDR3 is CASSKRDEYNEQYF. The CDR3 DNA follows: TGCGCCAGCAGCAAACGGGACGAATACAATGAGCAGTACTTC.

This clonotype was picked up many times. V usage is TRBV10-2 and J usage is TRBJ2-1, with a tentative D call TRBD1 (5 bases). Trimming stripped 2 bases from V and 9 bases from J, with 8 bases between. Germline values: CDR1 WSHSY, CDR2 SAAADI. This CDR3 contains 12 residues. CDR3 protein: CASSEGALEQFF. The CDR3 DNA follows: TGCGCCAGCAGTGAGGGGGCGCTTGAGCAGTTCTTC.

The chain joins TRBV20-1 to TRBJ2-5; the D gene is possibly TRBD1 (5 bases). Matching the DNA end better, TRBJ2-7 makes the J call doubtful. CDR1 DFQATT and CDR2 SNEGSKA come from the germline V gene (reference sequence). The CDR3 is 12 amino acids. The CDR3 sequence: CSAFGPGLEQYF. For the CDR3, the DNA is TGCAGTGCCTTCGGACCAGGGCTCGAGCAGTACTTC.

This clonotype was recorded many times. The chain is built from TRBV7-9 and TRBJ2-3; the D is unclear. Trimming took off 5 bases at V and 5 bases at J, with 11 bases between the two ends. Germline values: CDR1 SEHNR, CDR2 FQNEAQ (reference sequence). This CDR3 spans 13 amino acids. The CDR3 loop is CASSLTRVDTQYF. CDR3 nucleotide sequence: TGTGCCAGCAGCCTCACCCGGGTAGATACGCAGTATTTT.

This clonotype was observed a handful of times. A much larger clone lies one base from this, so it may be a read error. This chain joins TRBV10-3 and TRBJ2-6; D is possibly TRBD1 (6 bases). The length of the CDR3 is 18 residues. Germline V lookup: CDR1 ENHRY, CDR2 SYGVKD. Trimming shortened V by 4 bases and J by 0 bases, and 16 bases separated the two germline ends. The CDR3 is CAISGPTTGDSGANVLTF. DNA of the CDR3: TGTGCCATCAGTGGGCCCACGACAGGAGACTCTGGGGCCAACGTCCTGACTTTC.

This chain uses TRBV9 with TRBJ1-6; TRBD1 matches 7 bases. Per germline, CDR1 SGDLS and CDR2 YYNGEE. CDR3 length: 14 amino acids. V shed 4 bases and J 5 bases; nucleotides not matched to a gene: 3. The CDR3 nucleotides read TGTGCCAGCAGCAAAGGGGGCAATAATTCACCCCTCCACTTT. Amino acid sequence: CASSKGGNNSPLHF.

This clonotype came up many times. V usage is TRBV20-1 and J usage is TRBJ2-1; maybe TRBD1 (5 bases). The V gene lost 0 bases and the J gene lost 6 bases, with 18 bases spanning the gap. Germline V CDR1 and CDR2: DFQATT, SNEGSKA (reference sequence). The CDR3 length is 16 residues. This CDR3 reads CSARDRDSLSGNEQFF. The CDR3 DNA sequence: TGCAGTGCTAGAGATCGTGACAGCCTCTCTGGCAATGAGCAGTTCTTC.

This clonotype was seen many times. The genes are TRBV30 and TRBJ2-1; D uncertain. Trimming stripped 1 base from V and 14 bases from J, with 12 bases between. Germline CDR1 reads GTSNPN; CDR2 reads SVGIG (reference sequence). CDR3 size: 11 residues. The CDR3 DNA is TGTGCCTGGAGTGATACCCCGATGAAGTTCTTC. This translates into CAWSDTPMKFF.

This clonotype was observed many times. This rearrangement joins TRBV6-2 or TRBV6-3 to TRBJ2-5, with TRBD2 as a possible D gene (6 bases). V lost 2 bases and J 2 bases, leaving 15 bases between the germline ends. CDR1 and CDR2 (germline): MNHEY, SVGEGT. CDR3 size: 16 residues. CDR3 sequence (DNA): TGTGCCAGCAGTTACGGGGAGGTGTGGCGACAAGAGACCCAGTACTTC. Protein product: CASSYGEVWRQETQYF.